This T cell receptor beta chain was identified during a study of blood T cell repertoires in COVID-19. The data were produced by immunoSEQ multiplex PCR, yet TCRdb's version contains in-frame clones alone and is incomplete. The repertoire holds about 170,000 clones, with 92% as singletons. V shed 0 bases and J 4 bases; nucleotides not matched to a gene: 0. Germline-derived CDR1 and CDR2 are KGHSH and LQKENI. The CDR3 contains 13 residues. This chain joins TRBV18 and TRBJ2-7, with 7 bases aligning to TRBD2. The clonotype comes from a man between 25 and 39 years old with COVID-19, enrolled during active disease. Sequencing used peripheral blood. The CDR3 protein is CASSPPGGYEQYF. The CDR3 DNA reads TGTGCCAGCTCACCACCGGGGGGGTACGAGCAGTACTTC.